This TCR beta chain appears in the sequencing data of a study of blood T cells in healthy people across ages. Overall study findings and caveats: It was not known whether donors were CMV positive (a possible confounder of expanded clonotype changes).

Concerning this clonotype itself: The antigen remains undetermined.

The CDR3 consists of 12 residues. Germline V lookup: CDR1 ENHRY, CDR2 SYGVKD. Losses at the gene ends were 11 bases for V and 4 bases for J; bases not matched to a gene: 8. A second 7 to 11 cycle PCR used barcoded and J-beta primers. A template-switch adaptor with 12 random nucleotides tagged each cDNA molecule. Via MiXCR, TCRdb re-called the 5' RACE reads, giving one row per CDR3 protein. This table has about 1.6 million distinct CDR3 sequences, about 32% appearing once. This sequence was found in a woman aged 25 to 45 in good health. Material: blood. The V call is TRBV10-3, the J call TRBJ2-7; 7 nucleotides align to TRBD2. The CDR3 sequence: CAAGVGEYEQYF. CDR3 nucleotide sequence: TGTGCCGCGGGGGTGGGCGAATACGAGCAGTACTTC.